The present TCR beta chain was sequenced within a study of blood T cell repertoires in COVID-19. Overall study context: T cells, B-cell-depleted T cells, or PBMCs supplied cDNA or gDNA.

Method: immunoSEQ multiplex PCR; TCRdb's copy keeps in-frame clones and lacks some. The sample consists of some 250,000 clones, around 90% of them appearing once. This clone appeared a single time. Other DNA variants within this sample encode the same CDR3. The ends lost 6 bases at V and 0 bases at J; junction bases unmatched: 1. The length of the CDR3 is 14 residues. The germline V gene encodes CDR1 MNHEY and CDR2 SVGAGI. Material: peripheral blood. This TCR derives from a man between 60 and 75 years old who had recovered from COVID-19. The chain combines TRBV6-5 with TRBJ1-3; TRBD1 matches 8 bases. CDR3 bases: TGTGCCAGCAGAGACAGGGGCTCTGGAAACACCATATATTTT. The encoded protein is CASRDRGSGNTIYF.